Included here is one T cell receptor (beta chain) sequence, with context. This sample was taken from a study of blood T cell repertoires in COVID-19. As handled by the study authors: Amplified reference gene primers provided the basis for estimating nucleated cell counts. Measured with immunoSEQ multiplex PCR; TCRdb has only the in-frame clones, and not every one. The V and J calls and the clone size are those of that table, but D and trimming were determined from the DNA. There are more than 400,000 clones in the sample; roughly 91% occur only once, and 0.6% lies in the top ten. Symptom resolution, clearance, or two negative PCRs marked the recovered donors of Cohort 3. Germline CDR1 reads LGHNT; CDR2 reads FRNRAP. With V trimmed by 0 bases and J by 12 bases, 15 bases remained unmatched. This CDR3 comprises 17 residues.

The V call is TRBV12-5, the J call TRBJ2-1; the match to TRBD2 covers 9 bases. This TCR came from a young man who had recovered from COVID-19. Sequencing input: PBMCs or T cells enriched from blood (not recorded which). The CDR3 bases are TGTGCTAGTGGTTTGGTACTTGGTAGCGGGAGTGGTTTTGGGCAGTTCTTC. Its protein product is CASGLVLGSGSGFGQFF.